Each of the 4 T cell receptor beta chains below was sequenced from the same sample in a study of blood T cell repertoires in COVID-19. Data came from immunoSEQ multiplex PCR; TCRdb stores just in-frame clones and leaves some out. The table lists about 200,000 clones, less than 90% of them singletons, with 3.5% to 5.5% in the top ten. Sequenced: PBMCs or T cells enriched from blood (not recorded which). Source of these receptors: a woman aged 25-40 years who had been exposed to COVID-19.

The chain couples TRBV10-2 to TRBJ1-5, with 11 bases fitting TRBD1. V lost 4 bases to trimming and J lost 6 bases; unmatched junction nucleotides: 8. This CDR3 contains 16 residues. Germline lookup yields CDR1 WSHSY and CDR2 SAAADI. The CDR3 sequence: CASSVALGQGGQPQHF. As DNA, the CDR3 is TGCGCCAGCAGTGTGGCGCTGGGACAGGGGGGTCAGCCCCAGCATTTT.

V gene TRBV9 combines with J gene TRBJ2-1; D is ambiguous. V lost 2 bases to trimming and J lost 5 bases, with 8 bases between them. The CDR3 extends over 13 amino acids. The germline V gene encodes CDR1 SGDLS and CDR2 YYNGEE. CDR3 region: CASSVGANNEQFF. The CDR3 region has the DNA TGTGCCAGCAGCGTTGGTGCGAACAATGAGCAGTTCTTC.

This sequence joins TRBV11-3 and TRBJ1-1; perhaps TRBD1 as D (5 bases). CDR1 is SGHNT and CDR2 is YENEEA in the germline V gene. Trimming removed 6 bases from V and 1 base from J, with 12 bases in between. This CDR3 is 14 amino acids long. The CDR3 bases are TGTGCCAGCAGTTTGGACGGACAGAACACTGAAGCTTTCTTT. Translated, it gives CASSLDGQNTEAFF.

V usage is TRBV7-9 and J usage is TRBJ1-6, with 7 nucleotides matching TRBD1. CDR3 length: 15 residues. Per germline, CDR1 SEHNR and CDR2 FQNEAQ (reference sequence). V lost 2 bases and J lost 7; bases outside the gene matches: 5. The CDR3 protein is CASSLKDRENSPLHF. The CDR3, as DNA: TGTGCCAGCAGCTTAAAAGACAGGGAGAATTCACCCCTCCACTTT.